A selection of T cell receptor beta chains follows, all from one sample in a study of human T cells and chemical hapten exposure. TCRdb reanalysed the RACE reads using MiXCR and keeps one entry per CDR3 protein. Here the sample spans approximately 92,000 distinct CDR3 sequences, approximately 10% being singletons. The material was whole blood, obtained in connection with sensitization to the hapten diphenylcyclopropenone (DPC). The receptor source for this set is a woman in her thirties or forties with alopecia areata. Some clones in this sample may be carry-over from other donors' samples. The CDR3 runs from the conserved cysteine through the conserved F or W. D genes are given only for firm matches. Only some rows state a clone size, as once, few, many or a class for expanded clones.

DNA,CDR3,J,size,D,V
TGTGCCAGCAGTTCACCATTAGGCCCCACAGATACGCAGTATTTT,CASSSPLGPTDTQYF,TRBJ2-3,NA,NA,TRBV2
TGCGCCAGCAGCCAAGGGCGGCTTAATGAAAAACTGTTTTTT,CASSQGRLNEKLFF,TRBJ1-4,NA,NA,TRBV4-3
TGTGCCAGTGGGCTAGCGGGGTTCAATGAGCAGTTCTTC,CASGLAGFNEQFF,TRBJ2-1,few,TRBD2,TRBV6-2/TRBV6-3
TGCAGTGCTTTTCGAACTGGGGTTCCCGAGCAGTACTTC,CSAFRTGVPEQYF,TRBJ2-7,many,NA,TRBV20-1
TGTGCCAGCAGCCCAGAAATGAACACCGGGGAGCTGTTTTTT,CASSPEMNTGELFF,TRBJ2-2,many,NA,TRBV11-3
TGCAGTGCCCCCCCAGCTAGCGGGAGACCTGGGCGCACAGATACGCAGTATTTT,CSAPPASGRPGRTDTQYF,TRBJ2-3,NA,TRBD2,TRBV20-1
TGCGCCAGCAGCCAAAAAGCGGGGGGCGGCGGAGATACGCAGTATTTT,CASSQKAGGGGDTQYF,TRBJ2-3,few,TRBD2,TRBV4-3
TGTGCCAGCAGCGTAGCCCCGACCGGACTAGCGGGAGGGGAGCAGTACTTC,CASSVAPTGLAGGEQYF,TRBJ2-7,few,TRBD2,TRBV9
TGTGCCAGCAGCTTAGGACAGGGAGGAAACACCATATATTTT,CASSLGQGGNTIYF,TRBJ1-3,many,TRBD1,TRBV7-2
TGTGCCAGCAGCGTAGCGGGGGACAGCTTTTACAATGAGCAGTTCTTC,CASSVAGDSFYNEQFF,TRBJ2-1,many,NA,TRBV9
TGTGCCAGCAGCTTAGCAGGGACAGGGGCCTACGAGCAGTACTTC,CASSLAGTGAYEQYF,TRBJ2-7,NA,TRBD1,TRBV7-2
TGTGCCAGCAGCTTAGGGAGAGGAGTCCAGGCCCAGCATTTT,CASSLGRGVQAQHF,TRBJ1-5,few,NA,TRBV7-2
TGTGCCAGCAGCCGAGTCCCGGGCCCGAAGGGCGGCTACACCTTC,CASSRVPGPKGGYTF,TRBJ1-2,few,NA,TRBV6-6
TGTGCCAGCACCGGACTAGCGGGGGACAACGGGGAGCTGTTTTTT,CASTGLAGDNGELFF,TRBJ2-2,NA,TRBD2,TRBV7-3
TGTGCCAGCAGTTCCAACACAATTTCGGGACAGGGCGGGGAGCTGTTTTTT,CASSSNTISGQGGELFF,TRBJ2-2,many,TRBD1,TRBV12-3/TRBV12-4
TGTGCCAGCAGCCCTCAAGGGGGCAATGAGCAGTTCTTC,CASSPQGGNEQFF,TRBJ2-1,few,NA,TRBV16
TGTGACAGTCGGGAGGCCGCGAGCTACTTTAGCACAGATACGCAGTATTTT,CDSREAASYFSTDTQYF,TRBJ2-3,NA,TRBD2,TRBV6-1
TGTGCCAGCAGCTTAGCGGCAGGGGGAAACACCATATATTTT,CASSLAAGGNTIYF,TRBJ1-3,many,NA,TRBV7-2
TGTGCCAGCAGCTTAATACGGGGCCGGGGCTACACCTTC,CASSLIRGRGYTF,TRBJ1-2,NA,NA,TRBV7-8
TGTGCCAGCAGTTCGTTAAGCGGTCGGGAGGAGACCCAGTACTTC,CASSSLSGREETQYF,TRBJ2-5,many,NA,TRBV6-2/TRBV6-3
TGTGCCAGCAGCCCCCGCGGTAGCGGGGGCACAGATACGCAGTATTTT,CASSPRGSGGTDTQYF,TRBJ2-3,NA,TRBD2,TRBV7-6
TGTGCCAGCACCAGACAGACGGCTAATGAAAAACTGTTTTTT,CASTRQTANEKLFF,TRBJ1-4,many,NA,TRBV2
TGTGCCAGCAGGAGTACTAGCGGAGAAGAGACCCAGTACTTC,CASRSTSGEETQYF,TRBJ2-5,few,TRBD2,TRBV2
TGTGCCAGCAGCGCGGGACAGCGGGGCACAGATACGCAGTATTTT,CASSAGQRGTDTQYF,TRBJ2-3,many,NA,TRBV7-9
TGTGCCAGCTCTTGGACAGGGATGACAGATACGCAGTATTTT,CASSWTGMTDTQYF,TRBJ2-3,many,TRBD1,TRBV7-3
TGCAGCGTTGGACAGGGGGCGAACACTGAAGCTTTCTTT,CSVGQGANTEAFF,TRBJ1-1,many,TRBD1,TRBV29-1
TGTGCCAGCAGGGACCCCGGCAACTACAATGAGCAGTTCTTC,CASRDPGNYNEQFF,TRBJ2-1,NA,NA,TRBV11-2
TGCGCCAGCAGCCGAAACGCGGCTAGCGGGGGTCCCGGCTACGAGCAGTACTTC,CASSRNAASGGPGYEQYF,TRBJ2-7,many,TRBD2,TRBV4-3
TGTGCCAGCATGCTTGATATCACCGGGGAGCTGTTTTTT,CASMLDITGELFF,TRBJ2-2,NA,NA,TRBV28
TGCAGCGTTGACTCTACTAGCGGCACCGGGGAGCTGTTTTTT,CSVDSTSGTGELFF,TRBJ2-2,few,TRBD2,TRBV29-1
TGCGCCAGCAGCCAAGAGAGAGCGGGGGGAAATGAGCAGTTCTTC,CASSQERAGGNEQFF,TRBJ2-1,many,TRBD2,TRBV4-3
TGTGCCAGCAGTGCGGACAGGGTGGGCTCACCCCTCCACTTT,CASSADRVGSPLHF,TRBJ1-6,few,TRBD1,TRBV2
TGTGCCAGTAGCCCCCTCGGAGGGATAGTCAAAAACATTCAGTACTTC,CASSPLGGIVKNIQYF,TRBJ2-4,many,NA,TRBV19
TGCAGTGCCGAGCGGTCTCAGGGGGGCGTCCATTGGTTT,CSAERSQGGVHWF,TRBJ1-4,NA,TRBD1,TRBV20-1
TGTGCCAGCCCGACTCTTACACGGAGCTCCTATAATTCACCCCTCCACTTT,CASPTLTRSSYNSPLHF,TRBJ1-6,many,NA,TRBV18
TGTGCCAGCAGCTTGCTACCGGGACCGCTCTCCTACGAGCAGTACTTC,CASSLLPGPLSYEQYF,TRBJ2-7,many,NA,TRBV7-2
TGTGCCAGCAGTTCCAGGGGGCATGGGGCCAACGTCCTGACTTTC,CASSSRGHGANVLTF,TRBJ2-6,many,TRBD1,TRBV6-2/TRBV6-3
TGTGCCAGCAGCCAAGAACGACTCTACGGTGAAGCTTTCTTT,CASSQERLYGEAFF,TRBJ1-1,few,NA,TRBV3-1
TGCGCCAGCAGCGTCCGATACTTTATGAACACTGAAGCTTTCTTT,CASSVRYFMNTEAFF,TRBJ1-1,many,NA,TRBV5-1
TGTGCCAGCAGGCAAGGGCTAATTAATGAGCAGTTCTTC,CASRQGLINEQFF,TRBJ2-1,NA,NA,TRBV7-2
TGCAGTGCTAGAGCAGGGGGAACCGTCCCTGTGAACTTC,CSARAGGTVPVNF,TRBJ2-7,many,TRBD1,TRBV20-1
TGTGCCAGCAGCCGTTCGGGTAGCGGGGGGGCCGATCAGTATTTT,CASSRSGSGGADQYF,TRBJ2-3,many,TRBD2,TRBV28
TGCGCCAGCAGTGATAGGGCCCCGCCCGCTGAAGCTTTCTTT,CASSDRAPPAEAFF,TRBJ1-1,many,NA,TRBV10-1
TGCGCCAGCAGCCAAGATCCGTACGGGGGCTCTAATGAAAAACTGTTTTTT,CASSQDPYGGSNEKLFF,TRBJ1-4,many,NA,TRBV4-1
TGTGCCAGCCGAGATAGGGGACAGGGCACAGATACGCAGTATTTT,CASRDRGQGTDTQYF,TRBJ2-3,few,TRBD1,TRBV19
TGCAGTGCTTCCCGGGACCTAACTAATGAAAAACTGTTTTTT,CSASRDLTNEKLFF,TRBJ1-4,many,NA,TRBV20-1
TGTGCCAGCACAGGGGGATTTGGCAATGAGCAGTTCTTC,CASTGGFGNEQFF,TRBJ2-1,many,TRBD1,TRBV6-2/TRBV6-3
TGCAGTGCTAGTTCTCTCCAGACCCAGTACTTC,CSASSLQTQYF,TRBJ2-5,NA,NA,TRBV20-1
TGTGCCAGTCGACTAGCGGGCCTATACGAGCAGTACTTC,CASRLAGLYEQYF,TRBJ2-7,many,TRBD2,TRBV28
TGTGCCAGCAGCCAAGATCGGGGGGTTCGGACCCACCGGGGGGCCCAGTACTTC,CASSQDRGVRTHRGAQYF,TRBJ2-5,few,TRBD2,TRBV14
TGTGCCAGCAGCCGTCCGACGGCGTCGAGGGAGCAGTACTTC,CASSRPTASREQYF,TRBJ2-7,many,NA,TRBV7-8
TGTGCCAGTACCATGAGCAGGGGTTCTGGGGCCAACGTCCTGACTTTC,CASTMSRGSGANVLTF,TRBJ2-6,many,NA,TRBV19
TGCAGTGCTAGGGGGCCCCTCAGTGGCATGGAGACCCAGTACTTC,CSARGPLSGMETQYF,TRBJ2-5,few,NA,TRBV20-1